These 22 T cell receptor beta chains were all obtained from the same sample, sequenced in a study of a mutant IDH1 vaccine in newly diagnosed glioma. This sample's time point: week 11, during vaccination. Every vaccination contained 300 ug of the mutant IDH1 20-mer peptide and was paired with topical imiquimod. The data were produced by immunoSEQ multiplex PCR, yet TCRdb's version contains in-frame clones alone and is incomplete. The sample holds 110,000 or so clones, 85% to 90% seen once. No antigens are known for them. Source: PBMCs, taken from a glioma patient whose treatment included an IDH1 peptide vaccine. The receptors were gathered from a woman between 45 and 65 years old with glioma.

The chain recombines TRBV9 with TRBJ2-3; 10 nucleotides line up with TRBD2. The CDR3 covers 15 residues. Germline CDR1 reads SGDLS; CDR2 reads YYNGEE. V lost 3 bases, J lost 1 base, and 2 bases stayed unmatched. The CDR3 DNA is TGTGCCAGCAGCGGGCTAGCGGGAGGCACAGATACGCAGTATTTT. Its protein is CASSGLAGGTDTQYF.

J is TRBJ2-1 and V is TRBV6-1, with D perhaps TRBD2 (5 bases). This CDR3 spans 16 amino acids. V lost 2 bases, J lost 2 bases, and 13 bases lay in between. Germline V gene lookup returns CDR1 MNHNS and CDR2 SASEGT. The CDR3 DNA reads TGTGCCAGCAGTGAAAGTTTTAGCGACCCCTACAATGAGCAGTTCTTC. Amino acid sequence: CASSESFSDPYNEQFF.

This clone was counted a few times. The chain is built from TRBV7-9 and TRBJ2-7; D perhaps matches TRBD1 (5 bases). The CDR3 loop spans 15 amino acids. The V and J ends lost 1 base and 8 bases respectively, with 18 bases between them. In germline, CDR1 is SEHNR, CDR2 FQNEAQ (reference sequence). The CDR3 here is CASSLVRATKDKQYF. The CDR3, as DNA: TGTGCCAGCAGCTTAGTCAGGGCTACGAAAGACAAGCAGTACTTC.

V usage is TRBV25-1 and J usage is TRBJ2-7, with D unclear. The V and J ends lost 8 bases and 3 bases respectively, with 11 bases between them. This CDR3 is built from 12 residues. Per the germline V gene, CDR1 is MGHDK and CDR2 is SYGVNS. The CDR3 nucleotides read TGTGCCAGCTCGAAGACTGGCTACGAGCAGTACTTC. Translated, it gives CASSKTGYEQYF.

This sequence joins TRBV7-3 and TRBJ1-1; maybe TRBD1 (6 bases). The germline V gene encodes CDR1 SGHTA and CDR2 FQGTGA. V lost 5 bases and J 12 bases, leaving 25 bases between the germline ends. This CDR3 comprises 15 residues. The DNA for the CDR3 is TGTGCCAGCAGCCCTAATGCCGAACAGGGCCGGGAGCCTTTCTTT. Amino acids: CASSPNAEQGREPFF.

This chain links TRBV7-9 with TRBJ1-5; D remains ambiguous. CDR3 length: 14 residues. Germline CDR1 SEHNR, CDR2 FQNEAQ (reference sequence). Trimming cost V 0 bases and J 8 bases, with 11 bases left between them. The CDR3 sequence: CASSLANSGEPQHF. The CDR3 DNA follows: TGTGCCAGCAGCTTAGCGAACAGTGGAGAGCCCCAGCATTTT.

The chain joins TRBV6-5 to TRBJ2-7, with 7 bases aligning to TRBD1. The CDR3 sequence is 14 residues long. Germline CDR1 and CDR2: MNHEY and SVGAGI. Trimming removed 5 bases from V and 1 base from J; junction bases left unmatched: 5. DNA for the CDR3: TGTGCCAGCAGTCTGCGGACAGGTTCCTACGAGCAGTACTTC. Translated: CASSLRTGSYEQYF.

The rearrangement links TRBV27 to TRBJ2-7; 9 bases line up with TRBD1. Germline loops: CDR1 MNHEY, CDR2 SMNVEV (reference sequence). J lost 4 bases, V lost 5 bases, and 6 bases had no gene match. CDR3 length equals 14 residues. The CDR3: CASSADRGSYEQYF. The CDR3 DNA reads TGTGCCAGCAGTGCGGACAGGGGATCGTACGAGCAGTACTTC.

In its sample, this clone was seen a few times. This chain joins TRBV7-8 and TRBJ2-7, with 8 bases identical to TRBD1. The length of the CDR3 is 13 residues. Trimming removed 1 base from V and 4 bases from J; junction bases left unmatched: 0. Germline V gene data show CDR1 as SGHVS and CDR2 as FQNEAQ. The CDR3 sequence is CASSLGTGYEQYF. CDR3 sequence (DNA): TGTGCCAGCAGCTTAGGGACAGGGTACGAGCAGTACTTC.

This chain uses TRBV28 with TRBJ2-7; 7 positions match TRBD1. J was trimmed by 0 bases and V by 11 bases; bases with no gene match: 10. The CDR3 length is 14 residues. CDR1 is MDHEN and CDR2 is SYDVKM in the germline V gene. The CDR3 loop is CAACRTGFSYEQYF. The DNA for the CDR3 is TGTGCCGCGTGTAGGACAGGTTTCTCCTACGAGCAGTACTTC. Full variable domain (rest looked up from reference TRBV28 and TRBJ2-7): DVKVTQSSRYLVKRTGEKVFLECVQDMDHENMFWYRQDPGLGLRLIYFSYDVKMKEKGDIPEGYSVSREKKERFSLILESASTNQTSMYLCAACRTGFSYEQYFGPGTRLTVT.

This rearrangement joins TRBV27 to TRBJ2-3, with 13 bases aligning to TRBD2. After removal of 5 bases from V and 14 bases from J, the junction contained 10 bases not matched to a gene. Germline V CDR1 and CDR2: MNHEY, SMNVEV (reference sequence). This CDR3 contains 14 residues. The DNA for the CDR3 is TGTGCCAGCAGTCCCATACTAGCGGGAGGGCCCCCGTATTTT. Protein: CASSPILAGGPPYF.

The V and J genes are TRBV28 and TRBJ2-5, with 10 nucleotides matching TRBD2. The CDR3 sequence is 16 residues long. Trimming took 3 bases from V and 5 from J; bases not matched to a gene: 9. CDR1 and CDR2 from the germline V gene are MDHEN and SYDVKM. The CDR3 here is CASSFRSGRALETQYF. CDR3 bases: TGTGCCAGCAGTTTTAGGAGCGGGAGGGCCCTGGAGACCCAGTACTTC.

The rearrangement joins TRBV29-1 to TRBJ2-7; 11 bases line up with TRBD2. The CDR3 totals 17 residues. Germline assignment: CDR1 SQVTM and CDR2 ANQGSEA. V trimming: 5 bases; J trimming: 3 bases; junction bases outside the gene matches: 15. The CDR3 region is CSVTRIDSGRADYEQYF. The CDR3 region has the DNA TGCAGCGTTACGCGGATCGATAGCGGGAGGGCTGACTACGAGCAGTACTTC.

V and J are TRBV15 and TRBJ1-5; no reliable D call. Germline values: CDR1 LNHNV, CDR2 YYDKDF (reference sequence). V lost 3 bases, J lost 4 bases, and 13 bases lay in between. CDR3 length equals 15 residues. CDR3 bases: TGTGCCACCAGCAGGGGAGCGGTTCATAATCAGCCCCAGCATTTT. It translates to CATSRGAVHNQPQHF.

The J gene is TRBJ2-2, the V gene TRBV7-3; 7 bases fit TRBD1. The germline CDR1 and CDR2 sequences are SGHTA and FQGTGA. V was pared by 1 base and J by 1 base, with 9 bases of the junction left unmatched. The CDR3 is made up of 18 amino acids. CDR3 in DNA: TGTGCCAGCAGCTTAATCGCAGGGGGAACCTGGAACACCGGGGAGCTGTTTTTT. Translated, it gives CASSLIAGGTWNTGELFF.

The chain uses TRBV16 and TRBJ1-1, with TRBD1 as a possible D gene (6 bases). Germline V CDR1 and CDR2: KGHSY, FQNENV. This CDR3 comprises 14 residues. Trimming removed 1 base at V and 3 bases at J, with 9 bases between. The CDR3 loop is CASSQFSGDTEAFF. CDR3 nucleotides: TGTGCCAGCAGCCAATTTTCAGGGGACACTGAAGCTTTCTTT.

The chain carries TRBV29-1 and TRBJ1-1; D is unresolved. This CDR3 contains 11 residues. CDR1 SQVTM and CDR2 ANQGSEA come from the germline V gene. Trimming removed 5 bases at V and 2 bases at J, with 6 bases between. The CDR3 DNA follows: TGCAGCGTTCGCGGTAACACTGAAGCTTTCTTT. Translating gives CSVRGNTEAFF.

The chain joins TRBV2 to TRBJ2-1; 10 bases agree with TRBD2. Germline V lookup: CDR1 SNHLY, CDR2 FYNNEI. The CDR3 is 16 amino acids. Trimming at V came to 5 bases and at J to 6 bases, leaving 10 bases not matched to a gene. Written as DNA, the CDR3 is TGTGCCAGCAGTCGGACTAGCGGTCGAGGGGGCAATGAGCAGTTCTTC. Translating it yields CASSRTSGRGGNEQFF.

This chain uses TRBV19 with TRBJ2-2, with a tentative D call TRBD1 (5 bases). The CDR3 spans 16 residues. Trimming shortened V by 9 bases and J by 0 bases, and 17 bases separated the two germline ends. Germline CDR1 LNHDA, CDR2 SQIVND (reference sequence). CDR3 coding DNA: TGTGCCAGCAGATCCCCCAGGGCTTCGAACACCGGGGAGCTGTTTTTT. Its translation is CASRSPRASNTGELFF.

This chain uses TRBV10-3 with TRBJ1-4; D not certain. Germline lookup yields CDR1 ENHRY and CDR2 SYGVKD. V was shortened by 4 bases and J by 7 bases, with 13 bases between the two germline ends. This CDR3 is 14 amino acids long. CDR3 residues: CAISADRAAEKLFF. Here the CDR3 DNA reads TGTGCCATCAGTGCGGACCGGGCAGCTGAAAAACTGTTTTTT.

This chain joins TRBV13 and TRBJ2-3, with no clear D. The V end lost 4 bases, the J end lost 3 bases, and 5 bases lay between the germline ends. Germline V gene sequence: CDR1 PRHDT, CDR2 FYEKMQ (reference sequence). CDR3 size: 12 residues. The chain's CDR3 is CASSSKTDTQYF. For the CDR3, the DNA is TGTGCCAGCAGCTCTAAAACAGATACGCAGTATTTT.

The V and J genes are TRBV6-6 and TRBJ2-5; 8 nucleotides match TRBD1. Germline CDR1 is MNHNY and CDR2 is SVGAGI (reference sequence). V was pared by 2 bases and J by 6 bases, with 5 bases of the junction left unmatched. The CDR3 contains 14 residues. The CDR3 loop reads CASSYRDRKKTQYF. CDR3 nucleotides: TGTGCCAGCAGTTACAGGGACAGGAAGAAGACCCAGTACTTC.